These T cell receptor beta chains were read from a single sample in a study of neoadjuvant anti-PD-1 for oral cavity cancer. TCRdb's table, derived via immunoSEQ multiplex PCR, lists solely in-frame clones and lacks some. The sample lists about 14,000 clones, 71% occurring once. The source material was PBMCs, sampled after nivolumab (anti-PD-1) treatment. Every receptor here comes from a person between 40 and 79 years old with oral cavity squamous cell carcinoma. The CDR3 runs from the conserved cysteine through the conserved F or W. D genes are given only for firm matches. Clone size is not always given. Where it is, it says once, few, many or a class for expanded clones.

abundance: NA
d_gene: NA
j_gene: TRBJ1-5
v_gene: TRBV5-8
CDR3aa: CASSWNTGQPQHF
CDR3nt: TGTGCCAGCAGCTGGAACACTGGACAGCCCCAGCATTTT

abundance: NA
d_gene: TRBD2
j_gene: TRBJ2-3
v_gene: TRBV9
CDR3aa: CASSGSGVHTDTQYF
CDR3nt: TGTGCCAGCAGCGGCAGCGGGGTCCACACAGATACGCAGTATTTT

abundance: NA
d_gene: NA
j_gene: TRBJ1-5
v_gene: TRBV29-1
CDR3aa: CSVEWGAGQPQHF
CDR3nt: TGCAGCGTTGAATGGGGGGCGGGACAGCCCCAGCATTTT

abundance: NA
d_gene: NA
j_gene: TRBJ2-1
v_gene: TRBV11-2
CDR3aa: CASRAMPYNEQFF
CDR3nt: TGTGCCAGCAGGGCAATGCCATACAATGAGCAGTTCTTC

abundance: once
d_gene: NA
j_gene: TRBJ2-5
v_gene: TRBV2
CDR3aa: CASSGRVGETQYF
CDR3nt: TGTGCCAGCAGTGGCCGTGTAGGAGAGACCCAGTACTTC

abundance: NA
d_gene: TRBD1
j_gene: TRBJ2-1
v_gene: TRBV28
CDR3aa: CASRETGGFNEQFF
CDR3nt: TGTGCCAGCAGGGAGACAGGGGGCTTCAATGAGCAGTTCTTC

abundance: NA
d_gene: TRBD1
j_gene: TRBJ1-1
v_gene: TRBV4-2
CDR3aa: CASSQTSTGSEAFF
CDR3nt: TGTGCCAGCAGCCAAACATCGACAGGGTCAGAAGCTTTCTTT

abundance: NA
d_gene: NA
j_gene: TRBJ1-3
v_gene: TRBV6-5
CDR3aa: CASSQGPGNTIYF
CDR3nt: TGTGCCAGCAGCCAGGGGCCTGGAAACACCATATATTTT

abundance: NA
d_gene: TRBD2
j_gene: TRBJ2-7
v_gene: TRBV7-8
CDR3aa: CASTVAGGYYEQYF
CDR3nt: TGTGCCAGCACCGTAGCGGGAGGGTACTACGAGCAGTACTTC

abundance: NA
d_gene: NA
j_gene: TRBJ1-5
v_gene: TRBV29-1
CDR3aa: CSVQNGGNQPQHF
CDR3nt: TGCAGCGTTCAAAACGGGGGCAATCAGCCCCAGCATTTT

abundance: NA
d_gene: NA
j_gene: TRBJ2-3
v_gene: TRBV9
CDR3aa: CASSGGSGTDTQYF
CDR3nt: TGTGCCAGCAGCGGGGGGAGTGGCACAGATACGCAGTATTTT

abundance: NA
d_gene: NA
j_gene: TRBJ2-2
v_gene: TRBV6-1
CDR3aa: CASSGNRVAGELFF
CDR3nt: TGTGCCAGCAGTGGCAACAGGGTGGCCGGGGAGCTGTTTTTT

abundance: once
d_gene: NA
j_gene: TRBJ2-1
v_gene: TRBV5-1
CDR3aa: CASSSPTGRAYNEQFF
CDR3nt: TGCGCCAGCAGCAGCCCCACAGGCCGCGCCTACAATGAGCAGTTCTTC

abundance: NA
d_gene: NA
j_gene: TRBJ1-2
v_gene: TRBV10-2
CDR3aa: CASREGTAKGYGYTF
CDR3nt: TGCGCCAGCCGTGAGGGGACCGCAAAGGGCTATGGCTACACCTTC

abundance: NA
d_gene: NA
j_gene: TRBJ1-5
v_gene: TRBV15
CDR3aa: CATSRDRTAQKAQHF
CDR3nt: TGTGCCACCAGCAGAGATCGGACGGCCCAAAAGGCCCAGCATTTT

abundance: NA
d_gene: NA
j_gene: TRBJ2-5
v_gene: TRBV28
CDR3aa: CASRGGGAGETQYF
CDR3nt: TGTGCCAGCAGAGGAGGGGGCGCGGGAGAGACCCAGTACTTC

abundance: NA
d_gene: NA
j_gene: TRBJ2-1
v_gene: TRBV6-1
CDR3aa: CASSPRNNEQFF
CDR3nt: TGTGCCAGCAGTCCCCGCAACAATGAGCAGTTCTTC

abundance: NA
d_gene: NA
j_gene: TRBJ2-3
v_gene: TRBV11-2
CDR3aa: CASSLLGGSTDTQYF
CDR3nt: TGTGCCAGCAGCTTATTAGGCGGGAGCACAGATACGCAGTATTTT

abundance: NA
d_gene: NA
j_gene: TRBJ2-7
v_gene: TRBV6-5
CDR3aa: CASSYSGGFSSYEQYF
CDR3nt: TGTGCCAGCAGTTACTCGGGGGGCTTTAGCTCCTACGAGCAGTACTTC

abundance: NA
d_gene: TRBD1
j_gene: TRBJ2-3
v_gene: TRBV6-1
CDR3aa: CASSGTGATDTQYF
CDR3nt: TGTGCCAGCAGTGGTACAGGGGCGACAGATACGCAGTATTTT